Below are 8 T cell receptor beta chains sequenced from a single sample in a study of blood T cell repertoires in COVID-19. The table came from immunoSEQ multiplex PCR; TCRdb's copy has only in-frame clones and leaves some out. The sample records some 220,000 clones, roughly 90% being singletons. What was sequenced was PBMCs or T cells enriched from blood (not recorded which). The receptors were gathered from a woman aged 25 to 39 who had recovered from COVID-19.

This clone showed up just a few times. The V and J genes are TRBV6-6 and TRBJ1-6; the D is unclear. CDR3 length: 14 residues. Per the germline V gene, CDR1 is MNHNY and CDR2 is SVGAGI (reference sequence). V was pared by 0 bases and J by 9 bases, with 9 bases between. CDR3 nucleotide sequence: TGTGCCAGCAGTTACTCGTCTACAGCTTCACCCCTCCACTTT. This encodes CASSYSSTASPLHF.

The genes are TRBV25-1 and TRBJ2-2, with a possible D match to TRBD1 (5 bases). The CDR3 has 14 residues. The V end was cut by 3 bases, the J end by 4 bases, with 9 bases between. Germline V lookup: CDR1 MGHDK, CDR2 SYGVNS. CDR3 loop: CASSDRVSTGELFF. The DNA of the CDR3 is TGTGCCAGCAGTGACAGGGTTAGCACCGGGGAGCTGTTTTTT.

The chain carries TRBV7-3 and TRBJ2-7, with 8 positions matching TRBD2. The CDR3 is made up of 13 amino acids. Per germline, CDR1 SGHTA and CDR2 FQGTGA. V shed 1 base, J shed 7 bases, and the junction held 3 bases outside the gene matches. The DNA for the CDR3 is TGTGCCAGCAGCTTAAGTGGGACTAGAGAGCAGTACTTC. Residues: CASSLSGTREQYF. Looking up the rest from reference TRBV7-3 and TRBJ2-7 gives the full variable domain: GAGVSQTPSNKVTEKGKYVELRCDPISGHTALYWYRQSLGQGPEFLIYFQGTGAADDSGLPNDRFFAVRPEGSVSTLKIQRTERGDSAVYLCASSLSGTREQYFGPGTRLTVT.

The rearrangement joins TRBV2 to TRBJ1-1; D possibly corresponds to TRBD1 (6 bases). CDR1 is SNHLY, CDR2 FYNNEI, per germline. The CDR3 loop spans 13 amino acids. Deletions cut 6 bases from V and 1 base from J, with 9 bases between. As DNA, the CDR3 is TGTGCCAGCAGCCAGGGGAGGAACACTGAAGCTTTCTTT. This encodes CASSQGRNTEAFF. The full variable domain, completed using reference TRBV2 and TRBJ1-1, is EPEVTQTPSHQVTQMGQEVILRCVPISNHLYFYWYRQILGQKVEFLVSFYNNEISEKSEIFDDQFSVERPDGSNFTLKIRSTKLEDSAMYFCASSQGRNTEAFFGQGTRLTVV.

This clone was seen once. The V and J genes are TRBV11-2 and TRBJ2-3; a possible D gene is TRBD2 (5 bases). The germline V gene encodes CDR1 SGHAT and CDR2 FQNNGV. The CDR3 is made up of 14 amino acids. V was trimmed by 3 bases and J by 3 bases, leaving 10 bases between them. The CDR3, as DNA: TGTGCCAGCAGCTTGGGAGACCGGACAGATACGCAGTATTTT. Protein sequence: CASSLGDRTDTQYF.

The gene calls are TRBV3-1 (or the pseudogene TRBV3-2) and TRBJ2-7; D may be TRBD2 (6 bases). Looked up from germline, CDR1 is LGHDT and CDR2 is YNNKEL (reference sequence). The CDR3 sequence is 13 residues long. V dropped 2 bases and J dropped 4 bases, with 9 bases sitting between them. CDR3 sequence (DNA): TGTGCCAGCAGCCAAAGACTAGTTTACGAGCAGTACTTC. Protein sequence: CASSQRLVYEQYF.

Remarks on this clone: The sample carries other DNA sequences with the same CDR3. The chain recombines TRBV7-9 with TRBJ2-7; 10 bases line up with TRBD1. The V gene end was trimmed by 5 bases and the J gene end by 3 bases; junction bases not matched to a gene: 4. Germline CDR1 reads SEHNR; CDR2 reads FQNEAQ (reference sequence). The length of the CDR3 is 14 residues. This CDR3 reads CASSPRTGGYEQYF. The CDR3 bases are TGTGCCAGCAGCCCTCGGACAGGGGGCTACGAGCAGTACTTC.

The CDR3 loop reads CASSPYRSGGNEKLFF. Written as DNA, the CDR3 is TGTGCCAGCTCACCATATAGGTCAGGGGGCAATGAAAAACTGTTTTTT. This chain uses TRBV18 with TRBJ1-4; 8 nucleotides agree with TRBD1. CDR3 length equals 16 residues. V was pared by 2 bases and J by 5 bases, with 7 bases of the junction left unmatched. Germline V lookup: CDR1 KGHSH, CDR2 LQKENI.